This T cell receptor beta chain is from a study of OX40 agonist ivuxolimab in advanced cancers. Overall study: A mean age of approximately 64 years, range roughly 23 to 85, was recorded, and 80% to 90% were male.

Some clones are missing from TCRdb's copy, which holds only in-frame ones; the method was immunoSEQ multiplex PCR. The sample lists 75,000 to 100,000 clones; 84% were seen once. Trimming removed 7 bases from V and 3 bases from J, with 6 bases in between. This CDR3 contains 11 residues. Germline assignment: CDR1 LGHNA and CDR2 YSLEER. The starting material was CD4+ or CD8+ T cells sorted from blood, obtained in a trial of the OX40 agonist ivuxolimab. The chain couples TRBV4-3 to TRBJ1-1; D call uncertain. The receptor comes from an adult with an advanced solid tumor such as melanoma, head and neck, liver or kidney cancer. The CDR3 bases are TGCGCCAGCACCTCTTACACTGAAGCTTTCTTT. It translates to CASTSYTEAFF.